These 12 T cell receptor beta chains came from one sample sequenced in a study of Ad26.COV2.S vaccination and SARS-CoV-2 variants. The treatment was: some 20 received Ad26.COV2.S at low or high dose, single or two shots; about 5 received placebo; per-sample allocation not given. All samples were drawn on day 63, counting from the first vaccine or placebo injection. Sequencing was performed with immunoSEQ multiplex PCR; in TCRdb, only in-frame clones are kept and a portion is missing. Of roughly 390,000 clones listed, roughly nine tenths were seen once; the top ten hold around 3.4%. The specimen comprised peripheral blood, sampled in a trial of Ad26.COV2.S vaccine versus placebo. The receptors come from a person between 18 and 60 years old who received the Ad26.COV2.S COVID-19 vaccine or a placebo.

The chain is built from TRBV29-1 and TRBJ1-1; no clear D. CDR1 is SQVTM and CDR2 is ANQGSEA in the germline V gene. The V gene lost 4 bases and the J gene lost 6 bases, with 6 bases spanning the gap. The CDR3 is made up of 10 amino acids. CDR3 protein: CSVAYPEAFF. Written as DNA, the CDR3 is TGCAGCGTTGCTTATCCTGAAGCTTTCTTT.

The chain has TRBV19 and TRBJ2-7; 8 bases are shared with TRBD1. The trim removed 3 bases at V and 4 bases at J, leaving 2 bases unmatched. This CDR3 comprises 13 residues. Germline loops: CDR1 LNHDA, CDR2 SQIVND (reference sequence). CDR3 in amino acids: CASSINRGYEQYF. The CDR3 DNA is TGTGCCAGTAGTATCAACAGGGGGTACGAGCAGTACTTC. The whole variable domain, remainder taken from reference TRBV19 and TRBJ2-7, is DGGITQSPKYLFRKEGQNVTLSCEQNLNHDAMYWYRQDPGQGLRLIYYSQIVNDFQKGDIAEGYSVSREKKESFPLTVTSAQKNPTAFYLCASSINRGYEQYFGPGTRLTVT.

The chain combines TRBV4-1 with TRBJ2-1, with 10 bases lining up with TRBD2. V gave up 2 bases and J gave up 6 bases; unmatched junction bases: 10. The CDR3 loop spans 17 amino acids. Germline loops: CDR1 MGHRA, CDR2 YSYEKL. In nucleotides, the CDR3 is TGCGCCAGCAGCCAATCTAGCGGGGGCCGAGGAGGCAATGAGCAGTTCTTC. Encoded protein: CASSQSSGGRGGNEQFF.

The V call is TRBV18, the J call TRBJ1-1, with D possibly TRBD1 on 6 matching bases. Trimming shortened V by 5 bases and J by 7 bases, and 20 bases separated the two germline ends. Germline V gene sequence: CDR1 KGHSH, CDR2 LQKENI. The CDR3 covers 15 residues. CDR3 region: CASSAFRGNFLEAFF. CDR3 coding DNA: TGTGCCAGCTCAGCATTCAGGGGAAATTTTCTTGAAGCTTTCTTT.

V is TRBV6-2 or TRBV6-3 and J is TRBJ1-5; tentative D call: TRBD1 (6 bases). This CDR3 is 15 amino acids long. V lost 6 bases and J 7 bases, leaving 19 bases between the germline ends. Germline CDR1 and CDR2: MNHEY and SVGEGT. CDR3 bases: TGTGCCAGCAGCCCCCGGTCGGGGGCGCAACAGCCCCAGCATTTT. Translation gives CASSPRSGAQQPQHF.

In this sample, this clone turned up a few times. The genes are TRBV3-1 (or the pseudogene TRBV3-2) and TRBJ1-2; TRBD1 agrees at 7 bases. Germline assignment: CDR1 LGHDT and CDR2 YNNKEL (reference sequence). This CDR3 comprises 15 residues. The junction had 12 bases not matched to a gene; V was cut back by 3 bases and J by 8 bases. In nucleotides, the CDR3 is TGTGCCAGCAGCCACCTAATGGGAGACAGGGTAGGCTACACCTTC. Its protein is CASSHLMGDRVGYTF.

V and J are TRBV25-1 and TRBJ2-3; TRBD1 might be the D (5 bases). Germline loops: CDR1 MGHDK, CDR2 SYGVNS. There are 14 residues in the CDR3. V was shortened by 4 bases and J by 4 bases, with 12 bases between the two germline ends. For the CDR3, the DNA is TGTGCCAGCAGTGGAGGCCCCAGGGCAGATACGCAGTATTTT. It codes for CASSGGPRADTQYF.

V usage is TRBV5-1 and J usage is TRBJ1-1, with TRBD1 matching 10 bases. The trim removed 3 bases at V and 9 bases at J, leaving 5 bases unmatched. The CDR3 runs 13 residues. Germline V gene data show CDR1 as SGHRS and CDR2 as YFSETQ. The CDR3 is CASSSRTGGKAFF. For the CDR3, the DNA is TGCGCCAGCAGCTCAAGGACAGGGGGAAAAGCTTTCTTT.

This clone has just one count. The chain combines TRBV20-1 with TRBJ2-2, with TRBD1 matching over 7 bases. CDR3 size: 16 residues. Germline CDR1 is DFQATT and CDR2 is SNEGSKA (reference sequence). The J segment lost 5 bases and the V segment lost 3 bases, leaving 12 bases of the junction unmatched. The CDR3 is CSASISMRGRTGELFF. The CDR3 nucleotides read TGCAGTGCTAGTATAAGTATGAGGGGGCGTACCGGGGAGCTGTTTTTT.

The chain links TRBV4-2 to TRBJ2-4; D gene uncertain. V lost 1 base and J 8 bases, leaving 9 bases between the germline ends. The CDR3 loop spans 13 amino acids. Germline V gives CDR1 LGHNA, CDR2 YNFKEQ. CDR3 residues: CASSQGLAHIQYF. The CDR3 DNA reads as TGTGCCAGCAGCCAAGGCTTGGCACACATTCAGTACTTC.

This clone was picked up one time. V gene TRBV11-2 combines with J gene TRBJ1-1; D not resolved. V was clipped by 1 base and J by 4 bases, with 7 bases between them. The CDR3 is 13 amino acids. Germline loops: CDR1 SGHAT, CDR2 FQNNGV. This chain's CDR3 is CASSLGRGTEAFF. CDR3 nucleotides: TGTGCCAGCAGCTTAGGACGAGGCACTGAAGCTTTCTTT.

The chain is built from TRBV7-9 and TRBJ2-7, with 8 bases aligning to TRBD1. CDR1 and CDR2 from the germline V gene are SEHNR and FQNEAQ (reference sequence). CDR3 length: 15 residues. Losses at the gene ends were 0 bases for V and 3 bases for J; bases not matched to a gene: 4. In DNA form, the CDR3 reads TGTGCCAGCAGCTTAGCGTCCGGACAGGGCTACGAGCAGTACTTC. Residues: CASSLASGQGYEQYF.